The text below deals with one T cell receptor beta chain. Trimming cost V 4 bases and J 5 bases, with 13 bases left between them. The CDR3 extends over 14 amino acids. Germline V gives CDR1 SGHDT, CDR2 YYEEEE. The source of the sample is a study of control samples from healthy donors and cancer patients. The table came from immunoSEQ multiplex PCR; TCRdb's copy has only in-frame clones and leaves some out. The sample includes 90,000 or so clones, roughly 90% of them seen just once. The sample was blood. The sequence was obtained from a woman between 70 and 85 years old in good health. V gene TRBV5-6 combines with J gene TRBJ2-1; no firm D call. The CDR3 sequence: CASSKGRRDNEQFF. The CDR3 DNA follows: TGTGCCAGCAGCAAAGGACGTCGGGACAATGAGCAGTTCTTC.